A selection of T cell receptor beta chains follows, all from one sample in a study of T cells after somatic rescue of genetic block. Profiling relied on immunoSEQ multiplex PCR, and the TCRdb table lists in-frame clones only, not all of them. The data contain 110,000 or so clones, 75% to 95% of them singletons. Sequenced input: peripheral blood mononuclear cells (PBMCs). These receptors were collected from a woman aged 18-29 years. Each CDR3 is given with its conserved first and last residue. A D gene is named only where the DNA matches it firmly.

j_call v_call d_call cdr3_nt cdr3_aa
TRBJ2-1 TRBV4-1 NA TGCGCCAGCAGCCCCCGGGGTGGGGTGGGGGCCTTGAAGGATGAGCAGTTCTTC CASSPRGGVGALKDEQFF
TRBJ1-4 TRBV11-2 NA TGTGCCAGCAGCTTAGGGAGGGGGGGTCAGGTCGATGAAAAACTGTTTTTT CASSLGRGGQVDEKLFF
TRBJ1-1 TRBV11-3 NA TGTGCCAGCAGCCGCCTCGGACAGTTGAACACTGAAGCTTTCTTT CASSRLGQLNTEAFF
TRBJ1-2 TRBV28 NA TGTGCCAGCAGTCCCCAGGAGTATGGCTACACCTTC CASSPQEYGYTF
TRBJ1-1 TRBV7-9 NA TGTGCCAGCAGCTTGGCCGGGCGGGCACGGCCTGTTTTTGAAGCTTTCTTT CASSLAGRARPVFEAFF
TRBJ1-6 TRBV28 NA TGTGCCAGCAGTCTAGGTACCTATAATTCACCCCTCCACTTT CASSLGTYNSPLHF
TRBJ2-2 TRBV27 NA TGTGCCAGCAGACTGACTAAGATCCCCACCGGGGAGCTGTTTTTT CASRLTKIPTGELFF
TRBJ1-2 TRBV30 TRBD1 TGTGCCTGGAGTCCACAGGGGATAATCTATGGCTACACCTTC CAWSPQGIIYGYTF
TRBJ2-5 TRBV30 NA TGTGCCTGGAGTGTACTGGAAGGGGGAGGACTTATCTTTTCCCAAGAGACCCAGTACTTC CAWSVLEGGGLIFSQETQYF
TRBJ2-7 TRBV9 TRBD2 TGTGCCAGCAGCGCTTCCGGGACTAGCGGGGGGTACGAGCAGTACTTC CASSASGTSGGYEQYF
TRBJ2-7 TRBV19 NA TGTGCCAGTAGTCCCCAGGGGGGATCCTACGAGCAGTACTTC CASSPQGGSYEQYF
TRBJ1-2 TRBV2 TRBD1 TGTGCCAGCTCCGTAACAGGGGATGGCTACACCTTC CASSVTGDGYTF
TRBJ2-7 TRBV4-1 TRBD2 TGCGCCAGCAGCCAAGATGAGGTAACTAGCGGGGGGCCCCCCTACGAGCAGTACTTC CASSQDEVTSGGPPYEQYF
TRBJ1-1 TRBV5-1 NA TGCGCCAGCAGCCTGAGTAGGGGGGAGGGCACTGAAGCTTTCTTT CASSLSRGEGTEAFF